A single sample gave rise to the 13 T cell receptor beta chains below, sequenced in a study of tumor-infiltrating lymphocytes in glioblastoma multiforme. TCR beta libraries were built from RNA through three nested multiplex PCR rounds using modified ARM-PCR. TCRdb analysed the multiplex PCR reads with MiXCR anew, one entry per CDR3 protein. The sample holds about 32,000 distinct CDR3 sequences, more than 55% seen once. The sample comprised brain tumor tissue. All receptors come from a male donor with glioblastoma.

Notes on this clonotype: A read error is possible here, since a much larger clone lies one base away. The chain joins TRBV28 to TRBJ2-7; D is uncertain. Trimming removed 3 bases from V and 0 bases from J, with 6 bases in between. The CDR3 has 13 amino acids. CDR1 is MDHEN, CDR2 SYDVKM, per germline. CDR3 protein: CASSFGDSYEQYF. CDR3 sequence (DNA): TGTGCCAGCAGTTTTGGGGACTCCTACGAGCAGTACTTC.

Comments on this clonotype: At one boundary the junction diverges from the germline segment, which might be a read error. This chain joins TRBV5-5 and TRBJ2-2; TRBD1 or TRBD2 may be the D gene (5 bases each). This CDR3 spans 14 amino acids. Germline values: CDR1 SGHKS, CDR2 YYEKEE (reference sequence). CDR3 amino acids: CASNLASDSRELFF. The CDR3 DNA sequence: TGTGCCAGCAACTTGGCGTCAGATTCCAGGGAGCTGTTCTTT. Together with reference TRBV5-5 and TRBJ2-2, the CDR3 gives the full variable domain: DAGVTQSPTHLIKTRGQQVTLRCSPISGHKSVSWYQQVLGQGPQFIFQYYEKEERGRGNFPDRFSARQFPNYSSELNVNALLLGDSALYLCASNLASDSRELFFGEGSRLTVL.

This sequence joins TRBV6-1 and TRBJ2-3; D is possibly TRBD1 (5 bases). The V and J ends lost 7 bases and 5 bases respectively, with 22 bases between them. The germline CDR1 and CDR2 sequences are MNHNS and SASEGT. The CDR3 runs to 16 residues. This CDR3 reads CASTKQGYIDRDTQYF. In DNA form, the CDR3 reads TGTGCCAGCACAAAGCAGGGCTATATCGACAGAGATACGCAGTATTTT.

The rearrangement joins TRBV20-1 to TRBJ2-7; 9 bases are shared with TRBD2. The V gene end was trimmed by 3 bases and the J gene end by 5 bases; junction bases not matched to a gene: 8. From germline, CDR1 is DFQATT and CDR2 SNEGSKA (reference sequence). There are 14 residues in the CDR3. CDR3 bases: TGCAGTGCTAGGTTATTAGCGGGAGTTCACGAGCAGTACTTC. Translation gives CSARLLAGVHEQYF.

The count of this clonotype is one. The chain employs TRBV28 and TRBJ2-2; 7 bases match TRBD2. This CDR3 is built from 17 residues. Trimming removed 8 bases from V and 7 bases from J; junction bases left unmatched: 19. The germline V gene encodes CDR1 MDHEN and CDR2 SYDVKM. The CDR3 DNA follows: TGTGCCAGCGGGGGGGGGGGAAGGGCCGCGTTGTTCGGGGAGCTGTTTTTT. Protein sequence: CASGGGGRAALFGELFF.

The CDR3 region is CSVGDGQRNTEAFF. The CDR3 bases are TGCAGCGTTGGAGACGGTCAGAGGAACACTGAAGCTTTCTTT. The chain links TRBV29-1 to TRBJ1-1; D is undetermined. Germline lookup yields CDR1 SQVTM and CDR2 ANQGSEA. CDR3 length equals 14 residues. V gave up 4 bases and J gave up 1 base, with 13 bases separating them.

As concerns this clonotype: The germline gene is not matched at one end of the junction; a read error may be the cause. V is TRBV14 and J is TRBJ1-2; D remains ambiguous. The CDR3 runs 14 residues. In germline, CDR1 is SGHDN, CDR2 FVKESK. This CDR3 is CAGSQDLSRGGYTF. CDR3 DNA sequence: TGTGCCGGCAGCCAAGATCTCTCCCGTGGCGGCTACACCTTC. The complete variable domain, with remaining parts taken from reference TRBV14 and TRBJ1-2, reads EAGVTQFPSHSVIEKGQTVTLRCDPISGHDNLYWYRRVMGKEIKFLLHFVKESKQDESGMPNNRFLAERTGGTYSTLKVQPAELEDSGVYFCAGSQDLSRGGYTFGSGTRLTVV.

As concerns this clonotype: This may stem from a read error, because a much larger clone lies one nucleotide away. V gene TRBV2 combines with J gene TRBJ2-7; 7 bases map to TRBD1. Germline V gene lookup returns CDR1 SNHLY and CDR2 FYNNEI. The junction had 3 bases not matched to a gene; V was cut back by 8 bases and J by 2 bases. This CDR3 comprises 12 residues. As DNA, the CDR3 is TGTGCCAGCTGGGGGACAGCCTACGAGCAGTACTTC. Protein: CASWGTAYEQYF.

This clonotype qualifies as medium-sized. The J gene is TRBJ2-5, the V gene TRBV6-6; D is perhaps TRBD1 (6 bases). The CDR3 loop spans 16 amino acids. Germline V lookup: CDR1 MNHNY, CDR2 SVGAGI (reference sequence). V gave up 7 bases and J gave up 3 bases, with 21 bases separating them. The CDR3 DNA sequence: TGTGCCAGCACCTACGGTATTGGCAGGGGAGAAGAGACCCAGTACTTC. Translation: CASTYGIGRGEETQYF.

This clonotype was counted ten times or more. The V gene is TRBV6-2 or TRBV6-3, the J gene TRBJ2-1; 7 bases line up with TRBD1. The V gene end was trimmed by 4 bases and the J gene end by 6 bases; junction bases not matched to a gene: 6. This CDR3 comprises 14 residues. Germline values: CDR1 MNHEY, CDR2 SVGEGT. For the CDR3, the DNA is TGTGCCAGCAGTTCCGGGACAGATGTCAATGAGCAGTTCTTC. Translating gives CASSSGTDVNEQFF.

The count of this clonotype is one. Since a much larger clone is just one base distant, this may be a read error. This CDR3 is CASSTIRDRGEETQCF. As DNA, the CDR3 is TGCGCCAGCAGCACAATCCGGGACAGGGGCGAGGAGACCCAGTGCTTC. V usage is TRBV5-1 and J usage is TRBJ2-5; 10 bases agree with TRBD1. This CDR3 is 16 amino acids long. Germline CDR1 and CDR2: SGHRS and YFSETQ.

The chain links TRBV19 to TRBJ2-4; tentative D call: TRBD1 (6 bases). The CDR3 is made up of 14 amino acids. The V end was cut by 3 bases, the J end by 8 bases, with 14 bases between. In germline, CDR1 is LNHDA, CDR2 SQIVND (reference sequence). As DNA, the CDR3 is TGTGCCAGTAGTATCCCAGTCAAGGGGGACATTCAGTACTTC. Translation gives CASSIPVKGDIQYF.

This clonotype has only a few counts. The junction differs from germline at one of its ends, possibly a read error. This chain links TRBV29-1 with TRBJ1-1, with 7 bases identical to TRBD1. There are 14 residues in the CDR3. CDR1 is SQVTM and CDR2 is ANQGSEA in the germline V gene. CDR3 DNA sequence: TGCAGAGTTGAAGGACAGGATCCAAACACTGAAACTTTCTTT. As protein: CRVEGQDPNTETFF.